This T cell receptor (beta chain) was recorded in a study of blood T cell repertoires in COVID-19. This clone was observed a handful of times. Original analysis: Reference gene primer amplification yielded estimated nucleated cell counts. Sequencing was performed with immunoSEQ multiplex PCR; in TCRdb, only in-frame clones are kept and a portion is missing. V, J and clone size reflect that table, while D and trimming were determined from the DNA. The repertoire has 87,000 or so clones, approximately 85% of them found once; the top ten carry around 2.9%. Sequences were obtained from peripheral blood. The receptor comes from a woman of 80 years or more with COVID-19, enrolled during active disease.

CDR3: CASGPRGTSGGPRAGELFF. The CDR3 DNA sequence: TGTGCTAGTGGCCCCAGGGGGACTAGCGGGGGCCCAAGGGCCGGGGAGCTGTTTTTT. The chain uses TRBV12-5 and TRBJ2-2, with 14 bases lining up with TRBD2. Germline CDR1 is LGHNT and CDR2 is FRNRAP. The V segment lost 6 bases and the J segment 6 bases; nucleotides outside the gene matches: 15. The CDR3 covers 19 residues.